Listed below are T cell receptor beta chains from one sample, sequenced in a study of CD8+CD57+ T cells in acquired aplastic anemia. Each CDR3 protein gets one entry after TCRdb re-called the reads with MiXCR. Among 250,000 to 300,000 distinct CDR3 sequences listed, 45% to 65% were seen once. Input material: sorted CD4+, CD8+, or CD8+CD57+ T cells (not recorded which) from PBMCs. These receptors were taken from a human donor with severe aplastic anemia or a healthy control (not recorded which). CDR3s include the opening cysteine and the closing phenylalanine or tryptophan. The D gene is left open where the match is weak. Only part of the rows carry a size: once, few, many, or a class if the clone is expanded.

clone size	V gene	J gene	D gene	CDR3 DNA	CDR3 protein
.	TRBV7-6	TRBJ2-1	.	TGTGCCAGCAGCTCCATGGACGAGCAGTTCTTC	CASSSMDEQFF
.	TRBV7-2	TRBJ1-4	.	TGTGCCAGCAGCTTAGGGTCAGCAAATGAAAAACTGTTTTTT	CASSLGSANEKLFF
.	TRBV10-1	TRBJ2-1	.	TGCGCCAGCAGTGAGTCTGGGCCTGGTGATGAGCAGTTCTTC	CASSESGPGDEQFF
many	TRBV4-2	TRBJ2-5	TRBD2	TGTGCCAGCAGCCAAGCTCCGCTAGCGGGGCGGGAGACCCAGTACTTC	CASSQAPLAGRETQYF
.	TRBV7-9	TRBJ2-3	.	TGTGCCAGCAGCTTAGATCGACGGGATATAATGACAGATACGCAGTATTTT	CASSLDRRDIMTDTQYF
.	TRBV27	TRBJ2-6	.	TGTGCCAGCGCTGCGGGGTCTGGGGCCAACGTCCTGACCTTC	CASAAGSGANVLTF
many	TRBV7-2	TRBJ2-1	.	TGTGCCAGCAGCCCCAGTCGGAATGAGCAGTTCTTC	CASSPSRNEQFF
.	TRBV20-1	TRBJ2-5	.	TGCAGTGCTAGCCTGGACCAGGGGGAGACCCAGTACTTC	CSASLDQGETQYF
few	TRBV5-1	TRBJ2-1	TRBD1	TGCGCCAGCAGCCCGACAGGGCGGGAGCAGTTCTTC	CASSPTGREQFF
.	TRBV29-1	TRBJ1-1	.	TGCAGCGTTGAAGAAGGGGGCACTGAAGCTTTCTTT	CSVEEGGTEAFF
.	TRBV9	TRBJ2-7	TRBD1	TGTGCCAGCAGCGGAAGACAGGGGGACTACGAGCAGTACTTC	CASSGRQGDYEQYF
few	TRBV2	TRBJ1-5	.	TGTGCCAGCAGTGCCCGCTTAGTCTCAAACGGACATCCCCAGCATTTT	CASSARLVSNGHPQHF
.	TRBV24-1	TRBJ2-3	.	TGTGCCACCAGTGATTGGGGAAGGGCTTCCCGGCAAGATACGCAGTATTTT	CATSDWGRASRQDTQYF
many	TRBV27	TRBJ2-2	TRBD1	TGTGCCAGCAGTGCGACAGGGGGTATAGGGGAGCTGTTTTTT	CASSATGGIGELFF
.	TRBV5-5	TRBJ1-1	.	TGTGCCAGCAGCCGGGGGGAGGTGGTGAACACTGAAGCTTTCTTT	CASSRGEVVNTEAFF
.	TRBV14	TRBJ2-2	TRBD2	TGTGCCAGCAGCCAAGCGGAACTAGCGGGGGGCCGGTGGGAGACCATGCGGGAGCTGTTTTTT	CASSQAELAGGRWETMRELFF
many	TRBV30	TRBJ2-5	TRBD2	TGTGCCTGGAGTGTACCACTAGCGGAGACCCAGTACTTC	CAWSVPLAETQYF
.	TRBV10-3	TRBJ2-2	.	TGTGCCATCAGTGCATCCGGGACTGCCAACACCGGGGAGCTGTTTTTT	CAISASGTANTGELFF